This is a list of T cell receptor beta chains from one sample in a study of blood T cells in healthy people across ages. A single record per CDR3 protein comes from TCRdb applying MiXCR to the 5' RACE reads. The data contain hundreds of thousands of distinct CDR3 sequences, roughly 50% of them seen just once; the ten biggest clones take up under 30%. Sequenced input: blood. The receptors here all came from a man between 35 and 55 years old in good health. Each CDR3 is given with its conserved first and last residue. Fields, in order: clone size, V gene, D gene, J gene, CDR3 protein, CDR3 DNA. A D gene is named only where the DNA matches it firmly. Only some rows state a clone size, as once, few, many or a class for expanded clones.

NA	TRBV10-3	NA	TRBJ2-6	CAIRGDPSGANVLTF	TGTGCCATCAGGGGAGACCCCTCTGGGGCCAACGTCCTGACTTTC
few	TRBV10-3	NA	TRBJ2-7	CAISDLSYEQYF	TGTGCCATCAGTGACTTATCATACGAGCAGTACTTC
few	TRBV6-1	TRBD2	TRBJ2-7	CASKSSGSLYEQYF	TGTGCCAGCAAGTCAAGCGGGAGCCTTTACGAGCAGTACTTC
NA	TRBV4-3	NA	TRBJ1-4	CASSQDPGMSNEKLFF	TGCGCCAGCAGCCAAGATCCGGGAATGAGTAATGAAAAACTGTTTTTT
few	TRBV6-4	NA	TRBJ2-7	CASGLGGINEQYF	TGTGCCAGCGGTCTTGGAGGGATCAATGAGCAGTACTTC
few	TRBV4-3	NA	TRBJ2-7	CASSKRWDTAYEQYF	TGCGCCAGCAGCAAAAGGTGGGACACAGCCTACGAGCAGTACTTC
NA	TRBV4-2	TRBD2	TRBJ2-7	CASSQDPAGDCEQYF	TGTGCCAGCAGCCAAGATCCAGCGGGGGATTGCGAGCAGTACTTC
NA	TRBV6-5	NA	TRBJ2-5	CASSYSWDQRQYF	TGTGCCAGCAGTTACTCATGGGACCAAAGGCAGTACTTC
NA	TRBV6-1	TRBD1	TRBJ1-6	CASSEVPDRVVSPLHF	TGTGCCAGCAGTGAAGTACCCGACAGGGTGGTTTCACCCCTCCACTTT
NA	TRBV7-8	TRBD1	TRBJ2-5	CASSPSSGDRGETQYF	TGTGCCAGCAGCCCTAGTAGTGGGGACAGGGGAGAGACCCAGTACTTC
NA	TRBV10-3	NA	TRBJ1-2	CAISEEVWANYGYTF	TGTGCCATCAGTGAGGAAGTCTGGGCTAACTATGGCTACACCTTC
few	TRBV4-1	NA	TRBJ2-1	CASSEWGWGDNEQFF	TGCGCCAGCTCCGAGTGGGGGTGGGGGGACAATGAGCAGTTCTTC
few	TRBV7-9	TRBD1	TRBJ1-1	CASSPSAGTGEAFF	TGTGCCAGCAGCCCTAGCGCCGGGACAGGGGAAGCTTTCTTT
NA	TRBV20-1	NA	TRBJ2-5	CSAREGGRKETQYF	TGCAGTGCTAGAGAGGGGGGGCGGAAAGAGACCCAGTACTTC
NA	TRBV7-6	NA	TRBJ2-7	CASSLEGTASYEQYF	TGTGCCAGCAGCTTGGAAGGTACAGCTTCCTACGAGCAGTACTTC
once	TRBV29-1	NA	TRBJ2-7	CSAEEGVSYEQYF	TGCAGCGCTGAAGAGGGGGTATCCTACGAGCAGTACTTC
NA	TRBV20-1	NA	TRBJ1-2	CSAIPSQRPMGYGYTF	TGCAGTGCAATCCCCTCACAGAGGCCGATGGGCTATGGCTACACCTTC
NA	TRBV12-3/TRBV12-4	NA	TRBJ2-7	CASTDNPTYEQYF	TGTGCCAGCACGGACAACCCGACCTACGAGCAGTACTTC
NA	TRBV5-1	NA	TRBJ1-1	CASSLGPSTGNTEAFF	TGCGCCAGCAGCTTGGGCCCCAGCACAGGGAACACTGAAGCTTTCTTT
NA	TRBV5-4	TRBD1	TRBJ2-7	CASGQGPPYEQYF	TGTGCCAGCGGACAGGGACCTCCCTACGAGCAGTACTTC
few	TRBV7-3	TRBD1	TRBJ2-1	CASSPGQGFDEQFF	TGTGCCAGCAGCCCGGGACAGGGGTTCGATGAGCAGTTCTTC
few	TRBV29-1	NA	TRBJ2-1	CSVEGLRARDEQFF	TGCAGCGTTGAAGGGCTTAGGGCTAGGGATGAGCAGTTCTTC
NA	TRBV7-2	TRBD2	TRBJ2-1	CASSQIAGLLDEQFF	TGTGCCAGCAGCCAAATAGCGGGACTTTTGGATGAGCAGTTCTTC
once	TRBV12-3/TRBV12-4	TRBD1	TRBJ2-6	CASSFGTGDTNVLTF	TGTGCCAGCAGTTTTGGGACAGGGGACACCAACGTCCTGACTTTC
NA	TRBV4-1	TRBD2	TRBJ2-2	CASGLAGVNTGELFF	TGCGCCAGCGGACTAGCGGGAGTAAACACCGGGGAGCTGTTTTTT
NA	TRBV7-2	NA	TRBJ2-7	CASSLAGTVDYEQYF	TGTGCCAGCAGCTTAGCCGGGACGGTGGACTACGAGCAGTACTTC
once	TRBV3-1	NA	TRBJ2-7	CAGSQGLTEGVRNEQYF	TGTGCCGGCAGCCAAGGTCTAACTGAAGGGGTGAGGAATGAGCAGTACTTC
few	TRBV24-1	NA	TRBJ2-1	CATSQTNNEQFF	TGTGCCACCAGTCAGACTAACAATGAGCAGTTCTTC
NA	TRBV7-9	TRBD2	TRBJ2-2	CASSFSGRTGELFF	TGTGCCAGCAGCTTTAGCGGGAGGACCGGGGAGCTGTTTTTT
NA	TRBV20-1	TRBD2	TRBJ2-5	CSATFFRAGGQETQYF	TGCAGTGCTACCTTTTTCCGAGCGGGGGGCCAAGAGACCCAGTACTTC
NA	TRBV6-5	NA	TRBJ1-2	CASSFDGGGQSYGYTF	TGTGCCAGCAGTTTCGATGGTGGTGGACAGTCCTATGGCTACACCTTC
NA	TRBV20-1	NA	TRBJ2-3	CSARDIRVGTRELDTQYF	TGCAGTGCTAGAGATATTCGCGTCGGCACCCGTGAGTTGGATACGCAGTATTTT
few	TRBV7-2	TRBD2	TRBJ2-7	CASSGTSGGLSYEQYF	TGTGCCAGCAGTGGGACTAGCGGGGGCCTCTCCTACGAGCAGTACTTC
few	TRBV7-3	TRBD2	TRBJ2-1	CASSQRGGVGEQFF	TGTGCCAGCAGCCAGCGCGGGGGGGTCGGAGAGCAGTTCTTC
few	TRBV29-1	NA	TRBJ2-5	CSVDLAQDQETQYF	TGCAGCGTTGACTTGGCCCAGGATCAAGAGACCCAGTACTTC
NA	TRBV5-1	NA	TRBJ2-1	CASSSTRKRYNEQFF	TGCGCCAGCAGCTCAACACGGAAGCGCTACAATGAGCAGTTCTTC
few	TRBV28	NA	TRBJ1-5	CASSYPVTRMNQPQHF	TGTGCCAGCAGTTACCCGGTAACACGGATGAATCAGCCCCAGCATTTT
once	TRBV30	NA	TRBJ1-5	CAWSGRVNQPQHF	TGTGCCTGGAGTGGCAGGGTGAATCAGCCCCAGCATTTT
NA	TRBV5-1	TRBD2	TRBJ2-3	CASSSGTSGEHGTDTQYF	TGCGCCAGCAGCTCCGGGACTAGCGGGGAGCACGGCACAGATACGCAGTATTTT
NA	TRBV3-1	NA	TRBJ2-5	CASSQNSGQTETQYF	TGTGCCAGCAGCCAGAATTCAGGACAGACGGAGACCCAGTACTTC
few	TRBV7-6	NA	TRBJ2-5	CASSLEGGLGETQYF	TGTGCCAGCAGCTTAGAGGGTGGGCTGGGGGAGACCCAGTACTTC
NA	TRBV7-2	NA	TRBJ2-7	CASSPGQRGEQYF	TGTGCCAGCAGCCCCGGGCAGCGAGGGGAGCAGTACTTC